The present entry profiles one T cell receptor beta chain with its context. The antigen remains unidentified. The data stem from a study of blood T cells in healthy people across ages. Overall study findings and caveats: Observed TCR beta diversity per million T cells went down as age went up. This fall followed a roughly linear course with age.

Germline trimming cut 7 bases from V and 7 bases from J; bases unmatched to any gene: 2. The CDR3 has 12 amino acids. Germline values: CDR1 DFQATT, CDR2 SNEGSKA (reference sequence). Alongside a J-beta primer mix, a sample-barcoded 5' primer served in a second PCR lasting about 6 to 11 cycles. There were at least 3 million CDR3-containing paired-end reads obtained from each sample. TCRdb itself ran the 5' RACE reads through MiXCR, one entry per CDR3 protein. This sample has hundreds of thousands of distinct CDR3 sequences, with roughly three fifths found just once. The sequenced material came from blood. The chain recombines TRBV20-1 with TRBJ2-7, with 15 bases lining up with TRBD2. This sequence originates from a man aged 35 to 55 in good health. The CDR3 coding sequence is TGCAGTGGAGGGACTAGCGGGAGGGAGCAGTACTTC. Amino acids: CSGGTSGREQYF.